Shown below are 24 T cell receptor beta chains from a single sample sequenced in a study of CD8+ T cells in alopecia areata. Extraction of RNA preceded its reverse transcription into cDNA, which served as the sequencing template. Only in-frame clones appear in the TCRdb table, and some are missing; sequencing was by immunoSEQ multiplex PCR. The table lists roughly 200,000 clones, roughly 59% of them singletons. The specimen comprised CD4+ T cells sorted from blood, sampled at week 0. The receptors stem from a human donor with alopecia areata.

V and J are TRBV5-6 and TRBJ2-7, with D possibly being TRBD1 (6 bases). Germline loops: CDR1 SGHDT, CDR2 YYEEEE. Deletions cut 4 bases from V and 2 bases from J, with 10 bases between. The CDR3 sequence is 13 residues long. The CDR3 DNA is TGTGCCAGCAGCCGAACAGGGCCCTACGAGCAGTACTTC. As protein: CASSRTGPYEQYF.

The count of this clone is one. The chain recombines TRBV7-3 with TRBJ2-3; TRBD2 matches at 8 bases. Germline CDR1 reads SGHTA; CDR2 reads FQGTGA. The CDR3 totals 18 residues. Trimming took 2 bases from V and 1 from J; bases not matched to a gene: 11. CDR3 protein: CASSLEASGLTGTDTQYF. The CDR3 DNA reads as TGTGCCAGCAGCTTAGAAGCTAGCGGGCTGACTGGCACAGATACGCAGTATTTT.

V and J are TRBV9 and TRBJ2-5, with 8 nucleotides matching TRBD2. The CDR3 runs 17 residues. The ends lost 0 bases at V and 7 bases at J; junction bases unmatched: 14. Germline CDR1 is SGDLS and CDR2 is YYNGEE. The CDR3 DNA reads TGTGCCAGCAGCGTAGCGAGGATAGCGGGGCCTCAGGGGACCCAGTACTTC. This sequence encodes CASSVARIAGPQGTQYF.

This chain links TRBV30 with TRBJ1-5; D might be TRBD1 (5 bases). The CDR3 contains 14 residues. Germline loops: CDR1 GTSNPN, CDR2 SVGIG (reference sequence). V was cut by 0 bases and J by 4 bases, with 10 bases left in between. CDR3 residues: CAWSVGTENQPQHF. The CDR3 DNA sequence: TGTGCCTGGAGTGTTGGGACGGAGAATCAGCCCCAGCATTTT.

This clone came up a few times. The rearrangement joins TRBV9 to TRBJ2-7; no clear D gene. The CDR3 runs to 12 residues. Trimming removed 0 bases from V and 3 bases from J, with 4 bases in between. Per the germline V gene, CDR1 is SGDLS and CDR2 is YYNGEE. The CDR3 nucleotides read TGTGCCAGCAGCGTAGACGACTACGAGCAGTACTTC. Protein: CASSVDDYEQYF.

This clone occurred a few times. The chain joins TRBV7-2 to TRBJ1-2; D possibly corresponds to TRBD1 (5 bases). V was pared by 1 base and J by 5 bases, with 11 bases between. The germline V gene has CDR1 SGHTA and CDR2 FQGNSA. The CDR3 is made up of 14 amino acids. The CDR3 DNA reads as TGTGCCAGCAGCTTAGTACAGGCAGAGTATGGCTACACCTTC. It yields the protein CASSLVQAEYGYTF.

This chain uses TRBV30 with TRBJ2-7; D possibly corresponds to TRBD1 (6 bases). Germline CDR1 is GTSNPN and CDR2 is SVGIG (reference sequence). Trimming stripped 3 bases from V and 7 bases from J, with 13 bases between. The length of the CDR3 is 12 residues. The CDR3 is CAWSQQQGEQYF. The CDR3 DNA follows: TGTGCCTGGAGCCAACAACAGGGTGAGCAGTACTTC.

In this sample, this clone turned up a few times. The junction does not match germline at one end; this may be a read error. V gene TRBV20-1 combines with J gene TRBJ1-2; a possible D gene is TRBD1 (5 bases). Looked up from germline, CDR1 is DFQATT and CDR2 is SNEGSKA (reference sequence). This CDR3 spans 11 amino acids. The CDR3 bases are TGCAGTGCTAGAGATCTCCCAGGGCAGATCTTC. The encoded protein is CSARDLPGQIF.

The CDR3 sequence: CSARTNGDEKLFF. In DNA form, the CDR3 reads TGCAGCGCCCGAACCAACGGTGATGAAAAACTGTTTTTT. V is TRBV29-1 and J is TRBJ1-4; D unclear. Trimming took 7 bases from V and 6 from J, leaving 15 bases between them. Germline V gene sequence: CDR1 SQVTM, CDR2 ANQGSEA. This CDR3 has 13 residues.

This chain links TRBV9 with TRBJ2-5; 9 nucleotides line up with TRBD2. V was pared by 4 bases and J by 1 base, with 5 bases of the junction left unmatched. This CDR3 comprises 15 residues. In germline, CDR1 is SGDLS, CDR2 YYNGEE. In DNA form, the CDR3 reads TGTGCCAGCAGCTCTCTAGCGGGGCCCCAAGAGACCCAGTACTTC. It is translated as CASSSLAGPQETQYF.

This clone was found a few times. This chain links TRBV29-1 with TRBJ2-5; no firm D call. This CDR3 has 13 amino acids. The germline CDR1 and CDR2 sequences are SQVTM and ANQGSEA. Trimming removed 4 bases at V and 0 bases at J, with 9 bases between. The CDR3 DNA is TGCAGCGTTGCTCCCAAGTACCAAGAGACCCAGTACTTC. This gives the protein CSVAPKYQETQYF.

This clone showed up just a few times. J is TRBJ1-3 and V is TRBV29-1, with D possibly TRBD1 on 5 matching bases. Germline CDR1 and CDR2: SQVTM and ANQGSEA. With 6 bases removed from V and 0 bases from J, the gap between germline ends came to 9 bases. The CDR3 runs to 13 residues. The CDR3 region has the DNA TGCAGCGTACAGGCAAACTCTGGAAACACCATATATTTT. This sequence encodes CSVQANSGNTIYF. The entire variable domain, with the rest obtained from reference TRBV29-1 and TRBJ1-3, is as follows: SAVISQKPSRDICQRGTSLTIQCQVDSQVTMMFWYRQQPGQSLTLIATANQGSEATYESGFVIDKFPISRPNLTFSTLTVSNMSPEDSSIYLCSVQANSGNTIYFGEGSWLTVV.

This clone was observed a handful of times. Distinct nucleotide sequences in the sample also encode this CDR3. CDR3 sequence (DNA): TGTGCCAGCAGTTACGGTGGGACAGGTGGTGAAAAACTGTTTTTT. Protein sequence: CASSYGGTGGEKLFF. J is TRBJ1-4 and V is TRBV6-5; TRBD1 matches at 8 bases. CDR1 is MNHEY and CDR2 is SVGAGI in the germline V gene. J lost 7 bases, V lost 2 bases, and 6 bases had no gene match. The CDR3 sequence is 15 residues long.

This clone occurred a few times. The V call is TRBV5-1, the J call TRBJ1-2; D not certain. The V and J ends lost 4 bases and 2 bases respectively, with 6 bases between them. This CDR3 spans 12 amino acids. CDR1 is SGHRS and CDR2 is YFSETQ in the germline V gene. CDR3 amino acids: CASSQANYGYTF. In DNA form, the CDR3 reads TGCGCCAGCAGCCAAGCAAACTATGGCTACACCTTC.

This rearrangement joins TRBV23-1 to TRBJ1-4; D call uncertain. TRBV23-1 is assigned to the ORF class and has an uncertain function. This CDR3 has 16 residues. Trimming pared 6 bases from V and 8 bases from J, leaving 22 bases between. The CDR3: CASSQEWTGGQEKLFF. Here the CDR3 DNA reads TGCGCCAGCAGCCAAGAGTGGACGGGAGGGCAGGAAAAACTGTTTTTT.

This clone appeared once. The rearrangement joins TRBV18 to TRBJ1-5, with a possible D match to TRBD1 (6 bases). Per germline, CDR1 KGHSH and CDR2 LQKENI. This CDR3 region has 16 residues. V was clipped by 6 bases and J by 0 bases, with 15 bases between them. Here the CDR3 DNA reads TGTGCCAGCTCGTCCACAGGGAGTGGTAGCAATCAGCCCCAGCATTTT. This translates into CASSSTGSGSNQPQHF.

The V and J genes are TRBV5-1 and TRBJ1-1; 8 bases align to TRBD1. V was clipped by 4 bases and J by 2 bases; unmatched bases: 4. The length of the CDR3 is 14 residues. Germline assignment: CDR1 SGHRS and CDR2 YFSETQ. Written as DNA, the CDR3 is TGCGCCAGCAGCACCGGACAGGGCAACACTGAAGCTTTCTTT. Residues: CASSTGQGNTEAFF. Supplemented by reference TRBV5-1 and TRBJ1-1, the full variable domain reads KAGVTQTPRYLIKTRGQQVTLSCSPISGHRSVSWYQQTPGQGLQFLFEYFSETQRNKGNFPGRFSGRQFSNSRSEMNVSTLELGDSALYLCASSTGQGNTEAFFGQGTRLTVV.

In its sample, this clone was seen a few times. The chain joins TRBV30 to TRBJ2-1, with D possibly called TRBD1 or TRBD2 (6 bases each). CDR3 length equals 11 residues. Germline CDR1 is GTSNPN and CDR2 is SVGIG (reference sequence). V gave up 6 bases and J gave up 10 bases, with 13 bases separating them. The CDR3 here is CACVTGREQFF. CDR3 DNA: TGTGCCTGTGTAACAGGGAGGGAGCAGTTCTTC.

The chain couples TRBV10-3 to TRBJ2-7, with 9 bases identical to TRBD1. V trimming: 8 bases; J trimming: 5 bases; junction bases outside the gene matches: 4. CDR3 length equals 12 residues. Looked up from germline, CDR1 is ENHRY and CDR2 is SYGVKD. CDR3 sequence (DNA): TGTGCCATCTCATGGACAGGGGACGAGCAGTACTTC. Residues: CAISWTGDEQYF.

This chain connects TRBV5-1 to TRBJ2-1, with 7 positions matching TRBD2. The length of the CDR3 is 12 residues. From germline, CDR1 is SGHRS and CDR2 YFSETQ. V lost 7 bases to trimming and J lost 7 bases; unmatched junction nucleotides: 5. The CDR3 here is CASSAAGNEQFF. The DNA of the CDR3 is TGCGCCAGCTCCGCAGCGGGGAATGAGCAGTTCTTC.

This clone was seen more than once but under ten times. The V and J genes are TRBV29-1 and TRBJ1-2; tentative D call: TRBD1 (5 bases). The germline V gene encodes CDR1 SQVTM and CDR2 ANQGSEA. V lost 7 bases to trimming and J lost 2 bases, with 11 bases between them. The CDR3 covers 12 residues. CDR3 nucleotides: TGCAGCGCCGAGTGGACAAACTATGGCTACACCTTC. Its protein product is CSAEWTNYGYTF.

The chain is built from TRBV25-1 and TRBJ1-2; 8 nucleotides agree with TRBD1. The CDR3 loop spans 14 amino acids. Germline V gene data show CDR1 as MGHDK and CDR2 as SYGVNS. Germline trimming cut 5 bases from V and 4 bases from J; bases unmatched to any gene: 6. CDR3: CASSPGTGRYGYTF. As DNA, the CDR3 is TGTGCCAGCAGTCCGGGGACAGGACGCTATGGCTACACCTTC.

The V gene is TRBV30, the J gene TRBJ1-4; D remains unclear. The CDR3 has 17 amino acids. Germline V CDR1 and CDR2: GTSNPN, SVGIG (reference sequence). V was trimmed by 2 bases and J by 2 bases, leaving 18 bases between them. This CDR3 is CAWSRDMGRTTNEKLFF. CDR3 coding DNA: TGTGCCTGGAGTCGGGATATGGGCCGGACTACTAATGAAAAACTGTTTTTT.

CDR3 residues: CASSPTSGARTDTQYF. DNA for the CDR3: TGTGCCAGCAGCCCAACTAGCGGGGCACGCACAGATACGCAGTATTTT. The chain joins TRBV7-9 to TRBJ2-3; TRBD2 matches 10 bases. Germline values: CDR1 SEHNR, CDR2 FQNEAQ (reference sequence). The trim removed 5 bases at V and 1 base at J, leaving 6 bases unmatched. The CDR3 is 16 residues long.